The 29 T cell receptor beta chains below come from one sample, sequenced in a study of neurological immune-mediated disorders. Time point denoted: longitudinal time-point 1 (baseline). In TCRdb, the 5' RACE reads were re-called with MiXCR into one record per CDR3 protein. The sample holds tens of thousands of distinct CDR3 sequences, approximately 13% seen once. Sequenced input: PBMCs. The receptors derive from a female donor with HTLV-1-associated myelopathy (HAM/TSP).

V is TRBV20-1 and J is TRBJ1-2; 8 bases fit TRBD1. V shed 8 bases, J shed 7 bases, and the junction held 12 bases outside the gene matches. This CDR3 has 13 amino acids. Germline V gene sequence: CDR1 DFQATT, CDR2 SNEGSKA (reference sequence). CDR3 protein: CSFWRTGTTGYTF. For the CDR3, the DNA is TGCAGTTTTTGGAGGACAGGGACCACTGGCTACACCTTC.

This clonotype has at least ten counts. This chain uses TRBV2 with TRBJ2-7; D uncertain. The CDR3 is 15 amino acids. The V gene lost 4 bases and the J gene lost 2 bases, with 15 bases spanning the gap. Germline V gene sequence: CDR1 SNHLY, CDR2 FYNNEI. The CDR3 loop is CASSAQTALTYEQYF. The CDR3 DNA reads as TGTGCCAGCAGTGCGCAAACTGCCCTTACCTACGAGCAGTACTTC.

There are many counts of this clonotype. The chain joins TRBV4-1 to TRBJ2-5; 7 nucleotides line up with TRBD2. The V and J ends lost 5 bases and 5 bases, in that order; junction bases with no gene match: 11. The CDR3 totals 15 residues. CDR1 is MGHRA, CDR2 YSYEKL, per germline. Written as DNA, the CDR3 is TGCGCCAGCAGCTACTTAGCGGGTTGGGAGGAGACCCAGTACTTC. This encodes CASSYLAGWEETQYF.

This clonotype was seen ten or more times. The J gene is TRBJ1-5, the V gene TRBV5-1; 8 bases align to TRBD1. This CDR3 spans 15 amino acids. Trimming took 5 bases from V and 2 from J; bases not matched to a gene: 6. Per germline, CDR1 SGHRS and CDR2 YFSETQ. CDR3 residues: CASRAGQGGNQPQHF. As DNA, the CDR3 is TGCGCCAGCAGGGCAGGACAGGGTGGCAATCAGCCCCAGCATTTT.

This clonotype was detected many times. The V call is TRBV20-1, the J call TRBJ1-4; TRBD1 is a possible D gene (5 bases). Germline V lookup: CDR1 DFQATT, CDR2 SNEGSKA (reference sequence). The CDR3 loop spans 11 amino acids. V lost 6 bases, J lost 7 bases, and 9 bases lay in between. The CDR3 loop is CSAQETEKLFF. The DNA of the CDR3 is TGCAGTGCACAGGAAACTGAAAAACTGTTTTTT.

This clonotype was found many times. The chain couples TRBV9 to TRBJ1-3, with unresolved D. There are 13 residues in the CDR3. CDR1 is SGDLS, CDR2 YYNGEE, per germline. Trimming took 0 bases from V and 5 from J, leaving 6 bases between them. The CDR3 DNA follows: TGTGCCAGCAGCGTAGAGAACCGAAACACCATATATTTT. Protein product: CASSVENRNTIYF.

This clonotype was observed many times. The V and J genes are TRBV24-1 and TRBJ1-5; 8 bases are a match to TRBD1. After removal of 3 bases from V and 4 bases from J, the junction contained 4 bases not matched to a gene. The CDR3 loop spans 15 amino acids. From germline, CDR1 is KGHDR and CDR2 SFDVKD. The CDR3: CATSDPRTGNQPQHF. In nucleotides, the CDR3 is TGTGCCACCAGTGATCCCCGGACAGGGAATCAGCCCCAGCATTTT.

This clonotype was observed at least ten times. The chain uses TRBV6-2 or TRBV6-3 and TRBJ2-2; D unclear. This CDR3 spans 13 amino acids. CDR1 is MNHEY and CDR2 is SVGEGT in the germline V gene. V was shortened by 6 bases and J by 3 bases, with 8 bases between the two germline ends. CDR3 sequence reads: CASRKIDTGELFF. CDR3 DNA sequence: TGTGCCAGCAGGAAGATCGACACCGGGGAGCTGTTTTTT.

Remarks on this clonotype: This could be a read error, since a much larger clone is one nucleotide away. The CDR3 DNA follows: TGTGCCAGCAATGTCATGAGGGGCTATGGCTACACCTTC. Translation: CASNVMRGYGYTF. The rearrangement links TRBV6-1 to TRBJ1-2, with D maybe TRBD1 (5 bases). Deletions cut 7 bases from V and 4 bases from J, with 13 bases between. CDR3 length equals 13 residues. Germline CDR1 is MNHNS and CDR2 is SASEGT.

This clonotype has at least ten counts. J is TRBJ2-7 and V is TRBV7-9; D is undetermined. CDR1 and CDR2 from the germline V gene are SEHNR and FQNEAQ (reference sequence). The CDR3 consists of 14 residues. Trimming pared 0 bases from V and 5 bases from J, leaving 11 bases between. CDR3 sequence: CASSLAMSGHEQYF. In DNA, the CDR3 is TGTGCCAGCAGCTTAGCGATGTCAGGCCACGAGCAGTACTTC.

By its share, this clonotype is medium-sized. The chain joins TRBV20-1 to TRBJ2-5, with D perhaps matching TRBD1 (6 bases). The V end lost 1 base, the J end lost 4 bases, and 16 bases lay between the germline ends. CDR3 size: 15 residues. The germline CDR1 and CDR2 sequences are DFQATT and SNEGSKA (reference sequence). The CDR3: CSARAAQGAGETQYF. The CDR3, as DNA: TGCAGTGCTAGAGCGGCACAGGGAGCTGGAGAGACCCAGTACTTC.

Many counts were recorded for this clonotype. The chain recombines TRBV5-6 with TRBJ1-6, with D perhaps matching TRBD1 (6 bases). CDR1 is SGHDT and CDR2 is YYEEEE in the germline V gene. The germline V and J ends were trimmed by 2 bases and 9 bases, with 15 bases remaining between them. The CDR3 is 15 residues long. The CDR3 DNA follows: TGTGCCAGCAGCTTTACAGGGAGGAGCAGTTCACCCCTCCACTTT. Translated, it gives CASSFTGRSSSPLHF.

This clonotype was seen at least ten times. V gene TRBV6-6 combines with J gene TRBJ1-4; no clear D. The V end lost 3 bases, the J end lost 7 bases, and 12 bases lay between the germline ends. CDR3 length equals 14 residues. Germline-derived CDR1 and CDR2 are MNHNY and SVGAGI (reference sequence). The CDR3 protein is CASSYYRPREKLFF. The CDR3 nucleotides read TGTGCCAGCAGTTATTACCGTCCACGTGAAAAACTGTTTTTT.

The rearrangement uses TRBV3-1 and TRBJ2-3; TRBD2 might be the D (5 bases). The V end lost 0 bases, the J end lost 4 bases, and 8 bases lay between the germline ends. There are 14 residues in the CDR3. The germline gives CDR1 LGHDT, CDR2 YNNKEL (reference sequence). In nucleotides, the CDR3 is TGTGCCAGCAGCCAAGATACGCGGGCAGATACGCAGTATTTT. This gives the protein CASSQDTRADTQYF.

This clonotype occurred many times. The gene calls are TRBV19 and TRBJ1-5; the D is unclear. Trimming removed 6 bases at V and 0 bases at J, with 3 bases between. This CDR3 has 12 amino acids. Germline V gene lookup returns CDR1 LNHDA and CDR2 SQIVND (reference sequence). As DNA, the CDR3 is TGTGCCAGTAGAGATAGCAATCAGCCCCAGCATTTT. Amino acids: CASRDSNQPQHF.

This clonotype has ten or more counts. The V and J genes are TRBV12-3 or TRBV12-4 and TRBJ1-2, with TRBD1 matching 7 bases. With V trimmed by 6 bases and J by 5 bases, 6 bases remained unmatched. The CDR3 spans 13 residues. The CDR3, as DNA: TGTGCCAGCAGCTTCGGGACAGCGTATGGCTACACCTTC. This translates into CASSFGTAYGYTF.

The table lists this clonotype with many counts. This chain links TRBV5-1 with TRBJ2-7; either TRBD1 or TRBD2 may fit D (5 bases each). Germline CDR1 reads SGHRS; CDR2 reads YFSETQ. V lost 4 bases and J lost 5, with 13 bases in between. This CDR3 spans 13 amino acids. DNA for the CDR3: TGCGCCAGCAGCGGGACCGGCAAAAACGAGCAGTACTTC. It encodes CASSGTGKNEQYF. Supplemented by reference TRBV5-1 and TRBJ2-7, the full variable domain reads KAGVTQTPRYLIKTRGQQVTLSCSPISGHRSVSWYQQTPGQGLQFLFEYFSETQRNKGNFPGRFSGRQFSNSRSEMNVSTLELGDSALYLCASSGTGKNEQYFGPGTRLTVT.

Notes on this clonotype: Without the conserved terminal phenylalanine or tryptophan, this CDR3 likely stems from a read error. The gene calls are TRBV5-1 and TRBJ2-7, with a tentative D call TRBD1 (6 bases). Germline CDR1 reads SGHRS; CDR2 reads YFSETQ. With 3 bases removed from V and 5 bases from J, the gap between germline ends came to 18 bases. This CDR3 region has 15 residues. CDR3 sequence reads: CASSWGQTLKNEQYL. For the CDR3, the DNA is TGCGCCAGCAGCTGGGGACAAACCCTGAAGAACGAGCAGTACTTA.

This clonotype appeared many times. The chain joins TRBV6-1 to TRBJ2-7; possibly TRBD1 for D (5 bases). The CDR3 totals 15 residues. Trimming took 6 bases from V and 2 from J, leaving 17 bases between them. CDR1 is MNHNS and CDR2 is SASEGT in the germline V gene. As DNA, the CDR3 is TGTGCCAGCAGGAAGACCGACAGTGATACCTACGAGCAGTACTTC. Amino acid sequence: CASRKTDSDTYEQYF.

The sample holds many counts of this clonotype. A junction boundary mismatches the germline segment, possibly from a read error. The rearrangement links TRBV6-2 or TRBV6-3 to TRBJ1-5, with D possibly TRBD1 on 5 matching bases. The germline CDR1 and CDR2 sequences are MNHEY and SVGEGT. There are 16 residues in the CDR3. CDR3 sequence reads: CANSYRGTLDGQPQHF. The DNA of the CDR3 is TGTGCCAACAGTTACCGGGGGACCCTCGACGGACAGCCCCAGCATTTT.

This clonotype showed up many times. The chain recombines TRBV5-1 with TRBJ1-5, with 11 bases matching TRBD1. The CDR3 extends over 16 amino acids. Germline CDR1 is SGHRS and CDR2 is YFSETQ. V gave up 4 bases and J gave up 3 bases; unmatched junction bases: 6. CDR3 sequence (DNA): TGCGCCAGCAGCCTTGGGACAGGGGGTCTCAATCAGCCCCAGCATTTT. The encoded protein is CASSLGTGGLNQPQHF.

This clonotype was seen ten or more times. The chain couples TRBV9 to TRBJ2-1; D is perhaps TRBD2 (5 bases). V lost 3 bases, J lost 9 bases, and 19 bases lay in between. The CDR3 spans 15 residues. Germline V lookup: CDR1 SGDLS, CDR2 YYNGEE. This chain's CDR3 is CASSASPRTATEQFF. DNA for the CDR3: TGTGCCAGCAGCGCCTCCCCAAGGACTGCGACTGAGCAGTTCTTC.

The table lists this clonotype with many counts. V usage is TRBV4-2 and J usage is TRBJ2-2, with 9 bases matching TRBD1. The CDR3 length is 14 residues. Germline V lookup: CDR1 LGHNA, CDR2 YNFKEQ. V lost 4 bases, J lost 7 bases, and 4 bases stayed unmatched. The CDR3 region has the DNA TGTGCCAGCAGCCGGGACAGGGACATCGGGGAGCTGTTTTTT. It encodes CASSRDRDIGELFF.

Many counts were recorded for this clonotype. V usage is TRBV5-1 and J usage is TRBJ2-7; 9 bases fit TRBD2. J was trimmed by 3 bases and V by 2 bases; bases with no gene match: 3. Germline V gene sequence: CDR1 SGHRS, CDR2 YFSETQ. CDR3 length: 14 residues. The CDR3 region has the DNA TGCGCCAGCAGCTTAAGCGGGGGGTTCTACGAGCAGTACTTC. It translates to CASSLSGGFYEQYF.

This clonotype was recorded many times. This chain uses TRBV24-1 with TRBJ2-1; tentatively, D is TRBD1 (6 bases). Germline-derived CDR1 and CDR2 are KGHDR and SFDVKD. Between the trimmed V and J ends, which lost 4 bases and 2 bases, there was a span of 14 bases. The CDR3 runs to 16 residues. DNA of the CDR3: TGTGCCACCAGTGACGCTCTGGCAGGGGCCTACAATGAGCAGTTCTTC. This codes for CATSDALAGAYNEQFF.

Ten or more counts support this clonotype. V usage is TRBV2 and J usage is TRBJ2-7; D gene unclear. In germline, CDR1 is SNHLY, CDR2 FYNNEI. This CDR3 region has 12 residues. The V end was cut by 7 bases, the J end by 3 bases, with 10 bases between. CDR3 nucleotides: TGTGCCAGCAAAAACGACATCTACGAGCAGTACTTC. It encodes CASKNDIYEQYF. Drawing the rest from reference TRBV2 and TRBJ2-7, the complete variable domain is EPEVTQTPSHQVTQMGQEVILRCVPISNHLYFYWYRQILGQKVEFLVSFYNNEISEKSEIFDDQFSVERPDGSNFTLKIRSTKLEDSAMYFCASKNDIYEQYFGPGTRLTVT.

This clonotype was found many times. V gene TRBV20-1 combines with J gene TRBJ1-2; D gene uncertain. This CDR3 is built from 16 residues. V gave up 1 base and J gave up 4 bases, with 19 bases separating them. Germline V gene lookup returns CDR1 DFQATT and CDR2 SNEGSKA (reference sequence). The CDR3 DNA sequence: TGCAGTGCTAGAGGCCCCAGTCCACTCTCCGGCTATGGCTACACCTTC. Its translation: CSARGPSPLSGYGYTF.

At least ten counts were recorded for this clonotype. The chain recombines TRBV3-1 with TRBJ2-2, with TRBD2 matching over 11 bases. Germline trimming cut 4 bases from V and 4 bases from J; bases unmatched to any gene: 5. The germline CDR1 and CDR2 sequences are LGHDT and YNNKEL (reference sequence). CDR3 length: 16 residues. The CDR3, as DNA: TGTGCCAGCAGCCTAGCGGGGGGGCCTAGCACCGGGGAGCTGTTTTTT. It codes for CASSLAGGPSTGELFF. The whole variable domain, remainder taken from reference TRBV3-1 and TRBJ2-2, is DTAVSQTPKYLVTQMGNDKSIKCEQNLGHDTMYWYKQDSKKFLKIMFSYNNKELIINETVPNRFSPKSPDKAHLNLHINSLELGDSAVYFCASSLAGGPSTGELFFGEGSRLTVL.

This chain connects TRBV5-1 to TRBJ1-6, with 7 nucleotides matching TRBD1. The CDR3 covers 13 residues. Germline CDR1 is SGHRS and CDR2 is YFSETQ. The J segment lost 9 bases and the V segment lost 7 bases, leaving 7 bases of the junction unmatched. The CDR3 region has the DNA TGCGCCAGCCGCCGGGACAGAGCTTCACCCCTCCACTTT. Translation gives CASRRDRASPLHF.